The rows below give T cell receptor beta chains drawn from one sample of a study of cytomegalovirus exposure and HLA in healthy donors. The data were produced by immunoSEQ multiplex PCR, yet TCRdb's version contains in-frame clones alone and is incomplete. The top ten clones hold 1% to 1.5% of a sample with about 190,000 clones, more than 75% of them seen once. The sequenced sample was PBMCs. These receptors originate from a man aged 30-40 years in good health and CMV-seronegative. Each CDR3 is given without its conserved first and last residue. Fields, in order: J gene, V gene, CDR3 protein.

>TRBJ2-7|TRBV28
ASSRSPAYEQY
>TRBJ2-1|TRBV4-2
ASSQDPGLAGVGEYNEQF
>TRBJ1-3|TRBV6-5
ASSIAFHSGNTIY
>TRBJ1-3|TRBV29-1
SVVYGAGDTIY
>TRBJ1-4|TRBV9
ASSAELGLRKLF
>TRBJ1-2|TRBV7-9
ASSSGTGGKNVYGYT
>TRBJ2-1|TRBV4-1
ASSRLNLADSYNEQF
>TRBJ1-5|TRBV28
ASSFESRGSNQPQH
>TRBJ2-5|TRBV19
ASSPSGEETQY
>TRBJ1-2|TRBV11-2
ASSDGQGLGYT
>TRBJ2-6|TRBV5-1
ASSLGQEGANGLT
>TRBJ2-7|TRBV7-8
ASSLLQGALT
>TRBJ2-2|TRBV27
ASSQDRGFTGELF
>TRBJ2-2|TRBV5-4
ASSPGLAVWGELF
>TRBJ2-5|TRBV15
ATSSLNRQETQY
>TRBJ2-5|TRBV5-4
ASSLASTGTQY
>TRBJ1-1|TRBV30
AWSVLVWENTEAF
>TRBJ1-6|TRBV5-3
ARSLDRSPGAPLH
>TRBJ2-7|TRBV28
ASGTSGRYEQY
>TRBJ1-1|TRBV6-5
ASSLGQNTEAF
>TRBJ2-5|TRBV4-2
ASSQGGGSPQETQY
>TRBJ2-5|TRBV7-2
ASSFRPGTSEETQY
>TRBJ1-4|TRBV28
ASLRGIGQGSEKLF
>TRBJ2-2|TRBV7-6
ASRAGTRNTGELF
>TRBJ2-5|TRBV5-1
ASSRDTQETQY
>TRBJ1-2|TRBV5-1
ASSLEGVNGYT
>TRBJ2-7|TRBV7-9
ASSLTSRPGTTRYEQY
>TRBJ1-6|TRBV13
ASSLPLGAYNSPLH
>TRBJ2-7|TRBV10-2
ASSPTSNSYEQY
>TRBJ2-5|TRBV5-1
ASSSGLAGQETQY
>TRBJ2-1|TRBV28
ASSLTGLGDNEQF
>TRBJ2-1|TRBV11-2
ASSLYPAPASGGANEQF
>TRBJ2-5|TRBV30
AWSASLGGIQETQY